The next 27 T cell receptor beta chains were all read from a single sample in a study of T cell responses to AZD1222 COVID-19 vaccine. Sequencing used immunoSEQ multiplex PCR; TCRdb keeps in-frame clones, though not all of them. This sample contains about 140,000 clones. Sequenced sample: peripheral blood. These receptors all come from an adult in good health.

This sequence joins TRBV6-1 and TRBJ1-5, with 7 bases aligning to TRBD1. The CDR3 spans 16 residues. CDR1 is MNHNS and CDR2 is SASEGT in the germline V gene. Germline trimming cut 2 bases from V and 6 bases from J; bases unmatched to any gene: 10. This CDR3 reads CASSELGRGAGQPQHF. CDR3 coding DNA: TGTGCCAGCAGTGAATTAGGCAGGGGGGCAGGTCAGCCCCAGCATTTT.

The chain joins TRBV11-2 to TRBJ2-7, with D possibly matching TRBD2 (5 bases). The germline CDR1 and CDR2 sequences are SGHAT and FQNNGV. The CDR3 consists of 11 residues. V gave up 5 bases and J gave up 3 bases, with 5 bases separating them. The CDR3: CASSSGYEQYF. CDR3 nucleotides: TGTGCCAGCAGCAGCGGCTACGAGCAGTACTTC.

The V call is TRBV5-1, the J call TRBJ1-3; TRBD1 matches 7 bases. With V trimmed by 3 bases and J by 6 bases, 9 bases remained unmatched. The CDR3 length is 15 residues. Germline values: CDR1 SGHRS, CDR2 YFSETQ. The DNA of the CDR3 is TGCGCCAGCAGCTCGACAGGGCCACCTGCAAACACCATATATTTT. It yields the protein CASSSTGPPANTIYF.

The rearrangement joins TRBV28 to TRBJ2-1; 15 bases match TRBD2. The V gene's germline CDR1 is MDHEN and CDR2 SYDVKM. Trimming at V came to 6 bases and at J to 4 bases, leaving 10 bases not matched to a gene. The CDR3 contains 18 residues. CDR3 protein: CASSSAGTSGGMYNEQFF. CDR3 nucleotide sequence: TGTGCCAGCAGCAGCGCCGGGACTAGCGGGGGGATGTACAATGAGCAGTTCTTC.

The chain combines TRBV5-1 with TRBJ1-5; no firm D call. This CDR3 has 14 residues. Germline V gene lookup returns CDR1 SGHRS and CDR2 YFSETQ. V was clipped by 5 bases and J by 4 bases, with 13 bases between them. The CDR3 DNA reads as TGCGCCAGCAGGGGCCCTTCTCAAAATCAGCCCCAGCATTTT. It specifies CASRGPSQNQPQHF.

V and J are TRBV5-6 and TRBJ1-2, with D possibly being TRBD1 (6 bases). Germline loops: CDR1 SGHDT, CDR2 YYEEEE. The ends were cut back, 0 bases at V and 0 bases at J, with 12 bases in the middle. CDR3 length: 16 amino acids. In DNA, the CDR3 is TGTGCCAGCAGCTTGGTAGGCAGGACAGCTAACTATGGCTACACCTTC. This translates into CASSLVGRTANYGYTF.

The chain employs TRBV6-2 or TRBV6-3 and TRBJ1-5, with D possibly TRBD1 on 5 matching bases. The CDR3 consists of 16 residues. Germline V gene data show CDR1 as MNHEY and CDR2 as SVGEGT. Trimming removed 3 bases at V and 1 base at J, with 13 bases between. CDR3 loop: CASSYQGRKSNQPQHF. Here the CDR3 DNA reads TGTGCCAGCAGTTATCAGGGTCGGAAAAGCAATCAGCCCCAGCATTTT.

V and J are TRBV5-1 and TRBJ1-3; a weak D match, TRBD1 (5 bases). Germline CDR1 and CDR2: SGHRS and YFSETQ. The CDR3 totals 15 residues. Trimming shortened V by 3 bases and J by 2 bases, and 12 bases separated the two germline ends. The chain's CDR3 is CASSSQEGPGNTIYF. The CDR3 DNA sequence: TGCGCCAGCAGCTCGCAGGAGGGGCCTGGAAACACCATATATTTT. The variable domain in full, completed from reference TRBV5-1 and TRBJ1-3, reads KAGVTQTPRYLIKTRGQQVTLSCSPISGHRSVSWYQQTPGQGLQFLFEYFSETQRNKGNFPGRFSGRQFSNSRSEMNVSTLELGDSALYLCASSSQEGPGNTIYFGEGSWLTVV.

To note about this clone: Compared with germline, one end of the junction differs, possibly owing to a read error. This chain joins TRBV27 and TRBJ1-1, with a possible D match to TRBD1 (6 bases). The CDR3 sequence is 15 residues long. Germline lookup yields CDR1 MNHEY and CDR2 SMNVEV (reference sequence). For the CDR3, the DNA is TGTGCCAGCAGCAGGGAACGACAGGCGGCGTCTGAGGCTTTCTTT. It yields the protein CASSRERQAASEAFF.

With regard to this clone: The sample carries other DNA sequences with the same CDR3. The chain uses TRBV15 and TRBJ1-3, with D tentatively TRBD1 (6 bases). The V and J ends lost 0 bases and 0 bases respectively, with 9 bases between them. In germline, CDR1 is LNHNV, CDR2 YYDKDF (reference sequence). The CDR3 totals 16 residues. The CDR3, as DNA: TGTGCCACCAGCAGAGATAGGGGGAGCTCTGGAAACACCATATATTTT. Translation: CATSRDRGSSGNTIYF.

The rearrangement joins TRBV7-9 to TRBJ1-2, with D maybe TRBD1 (5 bases). The CDR3 is made up of 14 amino acids. Germline CDR1 and CDR2: SEHNR and FQNEAQ (reference sequence). Trimming shortened V by 4 bases and J by 2 bases, and 11 bases separated the two germline ends. CDR3 nucleotide sequence: TGTGCCAGCAGCTCCGCCGGGACCAACTATGGCTACACCTTC. Translated: CASSSAGTNYGYTF.

The J gene is TRBJ2-5, the V gene TRBV21-1; the table assigns TRBD2, which was not confirmed against the DNA. TRBV21-1 is tagged as a pseudogene. The CDR3 loop spans 14 amino acids. The CDR3 loop is CASSKWETQETQYF. The CDR3 nucleotides read TGTGCCAGCAGCAAATGGGAGACCCAAGAGACCCAGTACTTC.

Here the CDR3 DNA reads TGCGCCAGCAGCCCCAGTCGGGTTCTCCCCTACGAGCAGTACTTC. This encodes CASSPSRVLPYEQYF. V is TRBV4-1 and J is TRBJ2-7; D call uncertain. Germline CDR1 and CDR2: MGHRA and YSYEKL. V was clipped by 4 bases and J by 2 bases, with 15 bases between them. This CDR3 region has 15 residues.

V is TRBV30 and J is TRBJ1-2, with a weak D call TRBD1 (6 bases). Germline V gives CDR1 GTSNPN, CDR2 SVGIG (reference sequence). V lost 2 bases, J lost 6 bases, and 25 bases lay in between. The CDR3 totals 17 residues. The CDR3 DNA reads as TGTGCCTGGAGTACCACCAGGACAGTATACAAAGGGGATGGCTACACCTTC. Translation: CAWSTTRTVYKGDGYTF.

This chain joins TRBV30 and TRBJ1-2; a possible D gene is TRBD1 (6 bases). The CDR3 is made up of 13 amino acids. Germline CDR1 reads GTSNPN; CDR2 reads SVGIG (reference sequence). V lost 1 base and J lost 8, with 14 bases in between. The CDR3 sequence is CAWSARGADGYTF. The CDR3 bases are TGTGCCTGGAGTGCTCGGGGGGCGGACGGCTACACCTTC.

The chain combines TRBV20-1 with TRBJ1-5; a weak D match, TRBD1 (6 bases). Trimming removed 3 bases at V and 6 bases at J, with 12 bases between. The CDR3 is 13 amino acids. In germline, CDR1 is DFQATT, CDR2 SNEGSKA (reference sequence). DNA of the CDR3: TGCAGTGCTAGTCTCAGGGGTCGTCAGCCCCAGCATTTT. Amino acids: CSASLRGRQPQHF.

For the CDR3, the DNA is TGTGCCAGCAGCTCCGCCCTACAAGAGACCCAGTACTTC. The encoded protein is CASSSALQETQYF. This sequence joins TRBV12-3 or TRBV12-4 and TRBJ2-5; D is undetermined. CDR3 length: 13 amino acids. Trimming took 6 bases from V and 2 from J, leaving 10 bases between them.

The CDR3 here is CASSYSSYRGRGEQYF. CDR3 in DNA: TGTGCCAGCAGTTACTCGTCGTACAGGGGGCGGGGAGAGCAGTACTTC. V and J are TRBV6-5 and TRBJ2-7; 9 bases map to TRBD1. The CDR3 length is 16 residues. CDR1 and CDR2 (germline): MNHEY, SVGAGI. J gave up 7 bases and V 0 bases, and 10 bases lay outside the gene matches.

V and J are TRBV2 and TRBJ1-2, with D unresolved. The CDR3 totals 11 residues. Looked up from germline, CDR1 is SNHLY and CDR2 is FYNNEI. Trimming removed 7 bases at V and 4 bases at J, with 7 bases between. This chain's CDR3 is CASNPGYGYTF. CDR3 sequence (DNA): TGTGCCAGCAATCCGGGCTATGGCTACACCTTC.

This chain joins TRBV13 and TRBJ1-1; D not resolved. In germline, CDR1 is PRHDT, CDR2 FYEKMQ (reference sequence). The CDR3 loop spans 14 amino acids. V lost 0 bases, J lost 4 bases, and 9 bases lay in between. This CDR3 is CASSLGSTGTEAFF. CDR3 DNA sequence: TGTGCCAGCAGCTTAGGATCTACGGGCACTGAAGCTTTCTTT.

A remark on this clone: The identical CDR3 is also encoded by other nucleotide sequences in the sample. The CDR3 loop reads CASSRQGAYEQYF. The DNA of the CDR3 is TGTGCCAGCAGCCGACAGGGGGCCTACGAGCAGTACTTC. This chain connects TRBV5-5 to TRBJ2-7; 9 nucleotides match TRBD1. The ends lost 4 bases at V and 2 bases at J; junction bases unmatched: 1. This CDR3 has 13 amino acids. Germline-derived CDR1 and CDR2 are SGHKS and YYEKEE (reference sequence).

This chain connects TRBV19 to TRBJ1-2; the match to TRBD1 covers 7 bases. Germline trimming cut 5 bases from V and 0 bases from J; bases unmatched to any gene: 6. Germline CDR1 and CDR2: LNHDA and SQIVND (reference sequence). The CDR3 runs 15 residues. CDR3: CASSSPGQPNYGYTF. The CDR3 DNA reads as TGTGCCAGTAGTTCCCCGGGACAGCCTAACTATGGCTACACCTTC.

This chain connects TRBV19 to TRBJ1-5; 9 bases match TRBD1. J was trimmed by 1 base and V by 3 bases; bases with no gene match: 4. Germline assignment: CDR1 LNHDA and CDR2 SQIVND (reference sequence). This CDR3 has 16 residues. The CDR3 DNA reads as TGTGCCAGTAGTATCCACGGACAGGGGAGCAATCAGCCCCAGCATTTT. Protein product: CASSIHGQGSNQPQHF.

The gene calls are TRBV4-1 and TRBJ1-6; no clear D. The V end lost 0 bases, the J end lost 6 bases, and 15 bases lay between the germline ends. Germline CDR1 is MGHRA and CDR2 is YSYEKL. The CDR3 runs to 17 residues. CDR3 in DNA: TGCGCCAGCAGCCAAGAGGGCGGAGGGCTTGGTAATTCACCCCTCCACTTT. This translates into CASSQEGGGLGNSPLHF.

The chain combines TRBV6-1 with TRBJ1-6, with D possibly matching TRBD1 (5 bases). Trimming removed 0 bases from V and 4 bases from J, with 7 bases in between. Germline V gene sequence: CDR1 MNHNS, CDR2 SASEGT. The CDR3 is 15 amino acids. CDR3 in amino acids: CASSEARGYNSPLHF. Here the CDR3 DNA reads TGTGCCAGCAGTGAAGCTCGGGGGTATAATTCACCCCTCCACTTT.

This chain links TRBV4-3 with TRBJ1-4; D call uncertain. Germline V gene sequence: CDR1 LGHNA, CDR2 YSLEER. Trimming took 0 bases from V and 12 from J, leaving 17 bases between them. CDR3 length equals 15 residues. CDR3 nucleotides: TGCGCCAGCAGCCAAGAGTTCAGGCGAAGTGACGAACTGTTTTTT. Translation gives CASSQEFRRSDELFF.

The J gene is TRBJ1-2, the V gene TRBV10-3, with D hard to call. Germline V gives CDR1 ENHRY, CDR2 SYGVKD. Trimming took off 4 bases at V and 4 bases at J, with 13 bases between the two ends. The CDR3 is made up of 14 amino acids. CDR3 sequence: CAISVGGSPYGYTF. CDR3 nucleotides: TGTGCCATCAGTGTCGGCGGGTCCCCCTATGGCTACACCTTC.